A selection of T cell receptor beta chains follows, all from one sample in a study of T-cell memory formation after mild COVID-19. TCRdb recomputed calls from the 5' RACE reads with MiXCR, one row per CDR3 protein. The table includes roughly 510,000 distinct CDR3 sequences, 15% to 20% detected once. The specimen was PBMCs or a T cell subset sorted from them (not recorded which). These receptors were collected from an adult woman who had mild COVID-19 (a few samples of this study predate the infection). Cell type and time point are not known. Both conserved end residues are part of each CDR3. A D gene is named only where the DNA matches it firmly. For some rows the clone size is stated as once, few or many, or as a class when expanded; others skip it.

NA | TRBJ1-1 | TRBV19 | NA | CASSPTERRTEAFF | TGTGCCAGTAGTCCGACCGAAAGGAGGACTGAAGCTTTCTTT
NA | TRBJ2-2 | TRBV7-3 | NA | CASSLGVLNTGELFF | TGTGCCAGCAGCTTAGGGGTTTTGAACACCGGGGAGCTGTTTTTT
few | TRBJ2-4 | TRBV2 | NA | CASSRNSENIQYF | TGTGCCAGCAGCCGGAACAGTGAAAACATTCAGTACTTC
NA | TRBJ1-5 | TRBV6-2/TRBV6-3 | TRBD1 | CASSDVRQGLFASQPQHF | TGTGCCAGCAGCGACGTCCGACAGGGGTTATTTGCAAGTCAGCCCCAGCATTTT
NA | TRBJ2-1 | TRBV7-9 | NA | CASSLTYRGYNEQFF | TGTGCCAGCAGCCTAACTTACCGGGGGTACAATGAGCAGTTCTTC
few | TRBJ2-7 | TRBV4-2 | NA | CASSHPLQVTKTYEQYF | TGTGCCAGCAGCCACCCGCTTCAGGTAACTAAAACCTACGAGCAGTACTTC
few | TRBJ2-1 | TRBV11-3 | TRBD2 | CASSRGTSGSPAYNEQFF | TGTGCCAGCAGCCGAGGGACTAGCGGGAGTCCCGCGTACAATGAGCAGTTCTTC
NA | TRBJ2-2 | TRBV4-2 | NA | CASSHREFGGELFF | TGTGCCAGCAGCCATAGAGAGTTTGGCGGGGAGCTGTTTTTT
NA | TRBJ2-6 | TRBV14 | NA | CASSHNTRPGANVLTF | TGTGCCAGCAGCCACAATACCCGTCCTGGGGCCAACGTCCTGACTTTC
many | TRBJ2-3 | TRBV29-1 | NA | CSVTGVVAVDTQYF | TGCAGCGTGACGGGGGTAGTAGCGGTAGATACGCAGTATTTT
few | TRBJ1-5 | TRBV30 | NA | CAWSVGGNQPQHF | TGTGCCTGGAGTGTAGGAGGCAATCAGCCCCAGCATTTT
NA | TRBJ1-1 | TRBV7-9 | TRBD1 | CASSRGQGAASEAFF | TGTGCCAGCAGCCGGGGACAGGGGGCAGCCTCAGAAGCTTTCTTT
few | TRBJ2-5 | TRBV19 | NA | CASSIGGAQQTQYF | TGTGCCAGTAGTATCGGAGGGGCTCAACAGACCCAGTACTTC
few | TRBJ2-2 | TRBV30 | TRBD1 | CAWRGTGNTGELFF | TGTGCCTGGAGAGGGACAGGGAACACCGGGGAGCTGTTTTTT
few | TRBJ2-7 | TRBV6-5 | NA | CASSSQTPNPSYEQYF | TGTGCCAGCAGTTCCCAGACCCCAAACCCTTCCTACGAGCAGTACTTC
NA | TRBJ2-1 | TRBV27 | TRBD2 | CASSPSRTSHNEQFF | TGTGCCAGCAGTCCTTCGAGGACTAGTCACAATGAGCAGTTCTTC
NA | TRBJ2-3 | TRBV10-3 | TRBD1 | CASKTGGYDTQYF | TGTGCCAGCAAGACAGGGGGCTATGATACGCAGTATTTT
few | TRBJ1-3 | TRBV12-3/TRBV12-4 | TRBD1 | CASSRTGGGNTIYF | TGTGCCAGCAGTCGGACAGGGGGTGGAAACACCATATATTTT
few | TRBJ2-7 | TRBV7-2 | NA | CASSSLGGGGSLYEQYF | TGTGCCAGCAGCTCCCTCGGGGGTGGGGGTTCCCTCTACGAGCAGTACTTC
NA | TRBJ1-5 | TRBV6-6 | TRBD1 | CASRDREKGNQPQHF | TGTGCCAGCAGGGACAGGGAGAAGGGCAATCAGCCCCAGCATTTT
NA | TRBJ1-1 | TRBV25-1 | TRBD1 | CASRWTGGVEAFF | TGTGCCAGCAGGTGGACAGGGGGTGTTGAAGCTTTCTTT
few | TRBJ2-2 | TRBV29-1 | NA | CSVEDFTGERGTGELFF | TGCAGCGTTGAAGACTTTACCGGGGAACGGGGGACCGGGGAGCTGTTTTTT
few | TRBJ2-5 | TRBV10-3 | NA | CAISSGVQETQYF | TGTGCCATCAGCTCCGGGGTACAAGAGACCCAGTACTTC
NA | TRBJ2-3 | TRBV24-1 | NA | CATSTTARARAGTDTQYF | TGTGCCACCAGTACCACCGCTCGGGCGCGGGCGGGCACAGATACGCAGTATTTT
few | TRBJ1-5 | TRBV24-1 | NA | CATSDLWGNQHF | TGTGCCACCAGTGATTTGTGGGGCAACCAGCATTTT
NA | TRBJ2-7 | TRBV2 | NA | CASGISYEQYF | TGTGCCAGCGGGATCTCCTACGAGCAGTACTTC